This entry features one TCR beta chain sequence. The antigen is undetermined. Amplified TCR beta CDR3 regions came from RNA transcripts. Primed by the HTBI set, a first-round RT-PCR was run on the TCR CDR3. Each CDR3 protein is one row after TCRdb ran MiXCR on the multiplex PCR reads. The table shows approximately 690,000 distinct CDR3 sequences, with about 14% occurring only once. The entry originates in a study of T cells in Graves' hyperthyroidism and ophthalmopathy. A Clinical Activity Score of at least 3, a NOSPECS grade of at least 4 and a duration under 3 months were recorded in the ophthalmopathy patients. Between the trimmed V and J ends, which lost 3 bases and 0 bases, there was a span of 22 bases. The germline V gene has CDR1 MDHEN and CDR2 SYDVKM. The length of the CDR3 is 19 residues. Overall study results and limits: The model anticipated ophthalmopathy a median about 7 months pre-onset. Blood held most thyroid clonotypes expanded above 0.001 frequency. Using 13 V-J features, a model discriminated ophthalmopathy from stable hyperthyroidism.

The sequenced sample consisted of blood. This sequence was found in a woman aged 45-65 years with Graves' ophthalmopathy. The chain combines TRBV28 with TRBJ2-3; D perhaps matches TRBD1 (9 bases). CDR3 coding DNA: TGTGCCAGCAGTTTGTTGCGGGGGGACAGGGAGGTTAGCACAGATACGCAGTATTTT. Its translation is CASSLLRGDREVSTDTQYF. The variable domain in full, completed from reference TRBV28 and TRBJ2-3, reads DVKVTQSSRYLVKRTGEKVFLECVQDMDHENMFWYRQDPGLGLRLIYFSYDVKMKEKGDIPEGYSVSREKKERFSLILESASTNQTSMYLCASSLLRGDREVSTDTQYFGPGTRLTVL.